This TCR beta chain stems from a study of blood T cell repertoires in COVID-19. TCRdb keeps only in-frame clones here, not all; method: immunoSEQ multiplex PCR. The sample records some 250,000 clones, roughly 91% being singletons. The germline V gene has CDR1 LNHDA and CDR2 SQIVND (reference sequence). V was cut by 0 bases and J by 2 bases, with 7 bases left in between. The CDR3 runs to 14 residues. The TCR originated in a man aged 35-49 years who had recovered from COVID-19. V gene TRBV19 combines with J gene TRBJ1-1; D is unclear. Sequenced material: PBMCs or T cells enriched from blood (not recorded which). This chain's CDR3 is CASSIDQENTEAFF. In DNA, the CDR3 is TGTGCCAGTAGTATAGATCAGGAAAACACTGAAGCTTTCTTT. Using reference TRBV19 and TRBJ1-1 for the parts outside the CDR3, the full variable domain is DGGITQSPKYLFRKEGQNVTLSCEQNLNHDAMYWYRQDPGQGLRLIYYSQIVNDFQKGDIAEGYSVSREKKESFPLTVTSAQKNPTAFYLCASSIDQENTEAFFGQGTRLTVV.